The 28 T cell receptor beta chains reported below all come from one sample, sequenced in a study of blood T cell repertoires in COVID-19 (dated by TCRdb to about 2020). Libraries were made using the immunoSEQ multiplex PCR assay. TCRdb provides this immuneACCESS table in a form limited to in-frame rearrangements. Some clones are lacking; in checked studies, under half of them reflect an unresolved V gene, and why the rest are absent is not known. The sample table records about 170,000 clones; just under 85% of these occur just once. The ten top clones hold under 8.5% of the sample. The source material was peripheral blood. These receptors all stem from a man aged 40-55 years who had recovered from COVID-19.

The CDR3 here is CASSALAGGGETQYF. The CDR3 DNA sequence: TGTGCCAGCAGTGCGCTAGCGGGAGGTGGGGAGACCCAGTACTTC. This chain uses TRBV6-4 with TRBJ2-5; 11 bases line up with TRBD2. Per the germline V gene, CDR1 is MRHNA and CDR2 is SNTAGT. Trimming took 4 bases from V and 5 from J; bases not matched to a gene: 6. The CDR3 is 15 residues long.

This clone was seen a few times. The chain joins TRBV11-3 to TRBJ2-3; D might be TRBD2 (5 bases). V was pared by 5 bases and J by 4 bases, with 10 bases between. This CDR3 is 13 amino acids long. Germline lookup yields CDR1 SGHNT and CDR2 YENEEA. CDR3 amino acids: CASSKTAADTQYF. As DNA, the CDR3 is TGTGCCAGCAGCAAAACAGCGGCAGATACGCAGTATTTT.

The CDR3 nucleotides are TGTGCCAGCTCACCAGGGACACCCTACGAGCAGTACTTC. It yields the protein CASSPGTPYEQYF. The chain has TRBV18 and TRBJ2-7; a possible D gene is TRBD1 (6 bases). There are 13 residues in the CDR3. The germline gives CDR1 KGHSH, CDR2 LQKENI. V was trimmed by 2 bases and J by 2 bases, leaving 7 bases between them.

J is TRBJ2-3 and V is TRBV7-9; possible D gene TRBD2, 6 bases. Germline V gene sequence: CDR1 SEHNR, CDR2 FQNEAQ (reference sequence). CDR3 length: 14 amino acids. Trimming removed 4 bases at V and 4 bases at J, with 12 bases between. The DNA for the CDR3 is TGTGCCAGCAGCTCCCGGACGGGGGCAGATACGCAGTATTTT. Translated: CASSSRTGADTQYF.

This chain joins TRBV7-6 and TRBJ2-3; D is undetermined. The CDR3 covers 16 residues. Germline V gene sequence: CDR1 SGHVS, CDR2 FNYEAQ. The V end was cut by 5 bases, the J end by 0 bases, with 15 bases between. CDR3 DNA sequence: TGTGCCAGCAGCCCCCGTGGCGGTACTAGCACAGATACGCAGTATTTT. It codes for CASSPRGGTSTDTQYF.

The rearrangement joins TRBV5-5 to TRBJ2-3, with 12 bases aligning to TRBD2. This CDR3 has 16 residues. V lost 2 bases to trimming and J lost 6 bases; unmatched junction nucleotides: 7. Looked up from germline, CDR1 is SGHKS and CDR2 is YYEKEE (reference sequence). The CDR3 is CASSFGTSGGPDTQYF. DNA for the CDR3: TGTGCCAGCAGCTTCGGAACTAGCGGGGGGCCTGATACGCAGTATTTT.

The chain is built from TRBV11-3 and TRBJ1-1; D remains unclear. There are 15 residues in the CDR3. Deletions cut 2 bases from V and 0 bases from J, with 10 bases between. The V gene's germline CDR1 is SGHNT and CDR2 YENEEA. CDR3 nucleotides: TGTGCCAGCAGCTTAATAACTACCTTGAACACTGAAGCTTTCTTT. This codes for CASSLITTLNTEAFF.

This clone was detected only a few times. The chain recombines TRBV2 with TRBJ2-3, with TRBD1 matching over 7 bases. The V and J ends lost 5 bases and 9 bases, in that order; junction bases with no gene match: 8. There are 13 residues in the CDR3. Germline CDR1 SNHLY, CDR2 FYNNEI. CDR3 bases: TGTGCCAGCAGTCCCGGGACAGCCACGACGCAGTATTTT. This gives the protein CASSPGTATTQYF.

This clone was seen a few times. The J gene is TRBJ2-2, the V gene TRBV19; D may be TRBD1 (6 bases). Germline V gene lookup returns CDR1 LNHDA and CDR2 SQIVND (reference sequence). The CDR3 length is 15 residues. The V end was cut by 7 bases, the J end by 0 bases, with 12 bases between. CDR3 in DNA: TGTGCCAGTAATGTCGGACAGACGAACACCGGGGAGCTGTTTTTT. It is translated as CASNVGQTNTGELFF.

The chain has TRBV18 and TRBJ2-5, with TRBD1 matching over 9 bases. Germline V gives CDR1 KGHSH, CDR2 LQKENI. There are 18 residues in the CDR3. V gave up 3 bases and J gave up 5 bases; unmatched junction bases: 16. The CDR3 DNA reads as TGTGCCAGCTCACCTACACTGCGCCGGGACAGGGTTGAGGAGACCCAGTACTTC. As protein: CASSPTLRRDRVEETQYF. Together with reference TRBV18 and TRBJ2-5, the CDR3 gives the full variable domain: NAGVMQNPRHLVRRRGQEARLRCSPMKGHSHVYWYRQLPEEGLKFMVYLQKENIIDESGMPKERFSAEFPKEGPSILRIQQVVRGDSAAYFCASSPTLRRDRVEETQYFGPGTRLLVL.

The V call is TRBV5-4, the J call TRBJ2-5; 9 nucleotides line up with TRBD2. The germline gives CDR1 SGHNT, CDR2 YYREEE (reference sequence). V shed 4 bases, J shed 5 bases, and the junction held 21 bases outside the gene matches. This CDR3 contains 19 residues. The CDR3: CASSPKRDSGRSLSETQYF. Here the CDR3 DNA reads TGTGCCAGCAGCCCGAAAAGGGACAGCGGGAGGAGTCTTTCGGAGACCCAGTACTTC.

The chain uses TRBV7-2 and TRBJ2-2; D is unclear. Germline V gene lookup returns CDR1 SGHTA and CDR2 FQGNSA. The CDR3 spans 12 residues. V was shortened by 8 bases and J by 0 bases, with 4 bases between the two germline ends. CDR3 sequence (DNA): TGTGCCAGCTCCGCGAACACCGGGGAGCTGTTTTTT. Translation gives CASSANTGELFF.

This rearrangement joins TRBV6-5 to TRBJ1-1; D possibly corresponds to TRBD1 (5 bases). Germline V gene data show CDR1 as MNHEY and CDR2 as SVGAGI. V dropped 5 bases and J dropped 1 base, with 14 bases sitting between them. The CDR3 loop spans 15 amino acids. Here the CDR3 reads CASSHRMVRNTEAFF. The DNA of the CDR3 is TGTGCCAGCAGTCACAGGATGGTGAGGAACACTGAAGCTTTCTTT.

The CDR3 here is CASSLEQGWWANEQFF. The CDR3 coding sequence is TGTGCCAGCAGCTTAGAGCAGGGATGGTGGGCCAATGAGCAGTTCTTC. The V gene is TRBV7-9, the J gene TRBJ2-1; a possible D gene is TRBD1 (5 bases). Germline V gene data show CDR1 as SEHNR and CDR2 as FQNEAQ (reference sequence). Trimming cost V 1 base and J 6 bases, with 16 bases left between them. This CDR3 comprises 16 residues.

In DNA, the CDR3 is TGTGCCAGCAGCCAAGGGGCCGGATCTAGCGACAATGAGCAGTTCTTC. Translated, it gives CASSQGAGSSDNEQFF. The chain couples TRBV4-2 to TRBJ2-1; perhaps TRBD2 as D (6 bases). Germline CDR1 LGHNA, CDR2 YNFKEQ. Between the trimmed V and J ends, which lost 1 base and 5 bases, there was a span of 15 bases. This CDR3 region has 16 residues.

The chain uses TRBV5-1 and TRBJ2-7; D remains ambiguous. The CDR3 consists of 14 residues. Germline CDR1 is SGHRS and CDR2 is YFSETQ. V was cut by 2 bases and J by 2 bases, with 11 bases left in between. The CDR3 here is CASSFNTQTYEQYF. The CDR3 DNA reads TGCGCCAGCAGCTTTAACACCCAGACCTACGAGCAGTACTTC.

J is TRBJ2-2 and V is TRBV10-3, with 8 bases fitting TRBD2. The CDR3 is made up of 17 amino acids. Germline V gene data show CDR1 as ENHRY and CDR2 as SYGVKD. J gave up 0 bases and V 3 bases, and 6 bases lay outside the gene matches. The CDR3 coding sequence is TGTGCCATCAGTGAACGACTACTAGCGGCGAACACCGGGGAGCTGTTTTTT. Translating it yields CAISERLLAANTGELFF.

The J gene is TRBJ2-3, the V gene TRBV15; tentative D call: TRBD1 (6 bases). CDR3 size: 15 residues. Trimming shortened V by 4 bases and J by 4 bases, and 15 bases separated the two germline ends. Germline lookup yields CDR1 LNHNV and CDR2 YYDKDF (reference sequence). CDR3 residues: CATSTRTEGADTQYF. For the CDR3, the DNA is TGTGCCACCAGCACAAGGACAGAGGGTGCAGATACGCAGTATTTT.

The chain uses TRBV6-2 or TRBV6-3 and TRBJ2-7, with no clear D. The CDR3 spans 14 residues. Germline V gene sequence: CDR1 MNHEY, CDR2 SVGEGT. The V and J ends lost 3 bases and 2 bases respectively, with 11 bases between them. CDR3 residues: CASSYGQTTYEQYF. CDR3 nucleotide sequence: TGTGCCAGCAGTTATGGGCAGACCACCTACGAGCAGTACTTC.

The V gene is TRBV19, the J gene TRBJ2-2, with 12 bases aligning to TRBD2. The CDR3 has 17 residues. Trimming cost V 4 bases and J 7 bases; bases outside gene matches: 10. Germline assignment: CDR1 LNHDA and CDR2 SQIVND (reference sequence). This chain's CDR3 is CASSTRGLAGGFGELFF. The CDR3 bases are TGTGCCAGTAGTACCCGGGGCCTAGCGGGAGGGTTCGGGGAGCTGTTTTTT.

This chain connects TRBV7-9 to TRBJ1-1; 7 bases map to TRBD1. This CDR3 is 12 amino acids long. CDR1 SEHNR and CDR2 FQNEAQ come from the germline V gene (reference sequence). With V trimmed by 4 bases and J by 7 bases, 3 bases remained unmatched. The CDR3 spells CASSSNRGEAFF. The CDR3 nucleotides read TGTGCCAGCAGCTCAAACAGGGGTGAAGCTTTCTTT.

This clone was observed once. The chain carries TRBV7-9 and TRBJ2-7; 13 nucleotides align to TRBD2. The trim removed 5 bases at V and 4 bases at J, leaving 8 bases unmatched. The CDR3 length is 16 residues. Germline CDR1 and CDR2: SEHNR and FQNEAQ (reference sequence). CDR3 sequence: CASSNPRTSGSYEQYF. The CDR3 nucleotides are TGTGCCAGCAGCAACCCACGGACTAGCGGGAGTTACGAGCAGTACTTC.

This chain uses TRBV4-3 with TRBJ2-3; TRBD2 matches at 9 bases. This CDR3 contains 17 residues. From germline, CDR1 is LGHNA and CDR2 YSLEER. V gave up 4 bases and J gave up 2 bases; unmatched junction bases: 10. CDR3 in amino acids: CASSPRWREGYTDTQYF. CDR3 coding DNA: TGCGCCAGCAGCCCTCGTTGGCGGGAGGGGTACACAGATACGCAGTATTTT.

The chain has TRBV7-6 and TRBJ2-5; tentatively, D is TRBD1 (6 bases). V was shortened by 7 bases and J by 7 bases, with 13 bases between the two germline ends. The CDR3 is 12 amino acids. The germline gives CDR1 SGHVS, CDR2 FNYEAQ. The CDR3 here is CASTEGVGTQYF. The CDR3, as DNA: TGTGCCAGCACCGAGGGGGTTGGGACCCAGTACTTC.

This chain uses TRBV6-2 or TRBV6-3 with TRBJ2-5; D might be TRBD2 (6 bases). Germline lookup yields CDR1 MNHEY and CDR2 SVGEGT. Trimming pared 4 bases from V and 10 bases from J, leaving 28 bases between. The CDR3 runs 17 residues. The chain's CDR3 is CASSFIAVRAFSSDQYF. The CDR3 coding sequence is TGTGCCAGCAGTTTTATAGCGGTCAGGGCCTTTTCCAGTGACCAGTACTTC.

This clone occurred once. This chain links TRBV9 with TRBJ2-3; TRBD2 matches at 7 bases. The CDR3 spans 14 residues. The V gene end was trimmed by 0 bases and the J gene end by 7 bases; junction bases not matched to a gene: 5. The germline gives CDR1 SGDLS, CDR2 YYNGEE. The CDR3 nucleotides are TGTGCCAGCAGCGTAGGTAGCGGGCCGAATACGCAGTATTTT. Amino acid sequence: CASSVGSGPNTQYF.

The chain links TRBV4-1 to TRBJ1-3; D uncertain. The CDR3 is 15 residues long. Germline V lookup: CDR1 MGHRA, CDR2 YSYEKL. Trimming pared 4 bases from V and 4 bases from J, leaving 14 bases between. CDR3 in DNA: TGCGCCAGCAGCCTCAGTGACACGGGAGGAAACACCATATATTTT. Encoded protein: CASSLSDTGGNTIYF.

The chain links TRBV4-3 to TRBJ1-3; no firm D call. Trimming shortened V by 5 bases and J by 4 bases, and 15 bases separated the two germline ends. Germline CDR1 and CDR2: LGHNA and YSLEER. This CDR3 contains 15 residues. CDR3 amino acids: CASSGQAGFGNTIYF. Written as DNA, the CDR3 is TGCGCCAGCAGCGGCCAGGCAGGATTCGGAAACACCATATATTTT.